Listed below are T cell receptor beta chains from one sample, sequenced in a study of blood T cell repertoires in COVID-19. TCRdb's table, derived via immunoSEQ multiplex PCR, lists solely in-frame clones and lacks some. Of more than 200,000 clones listed, about 85% are singletons. The specimen was peripheral blood. All receptors derive from a woman of 80 years or more with COVID-19, enrolled during active disease. Both conserved end residues are part of each CDR3. D genes are given only for firm matches. The listing skips clone size in some rows; elsewhere it reads once, few, many or a size class.

DNA	CDR3	J	D	size	V
TGTGCCAGTAGTAAAGTGGGGAGCTCCTACGAGCAGTACTTC	CASSKVGSSYEQYF	TRBJ2-7	NA	NA	TRBV19
TGTGCCAGCAGCGGCTACAGGGGATGGGCAGATACGCAGTATTTT	CASSGYRGWADTQYF	TRBJ2-3	TRBD1	NA	TRBV28
TGTGCCAGCAGCCAAATTCCGGGAACTGAAGCTTTCTTT	CASSQIPGTEAFF	TRBJ1-1	NA	NA	TRBV14
TGTGCCAGCAGCTCTGGGGGGGCTAACAATGAGCAGTTCTTC	CASSSGGANNEQFF	TRBJ2-1	NA	NA	TRBV9
TGTGCCAGTCGGAGACTAGCCACAGATACGCAGTATTTT	CASRRLATDTQYF	TRBJ2-3	TRBD2	NA	TRBV19
TGTGCCAGCAGTTACGCCGTGGGACAGTGGAATGGCTACACCTTC	CASSYAVGQWNGYTF	TRBJ1-2	TRBD1	NA	TRBV6-5
TGTGCCAGCAGCCAAGTCCCGGGGTCCGACACCGGGGAGCTGTTTTTT	CASSQVPGSDTGELFF	TRBJ2-2	NA	NA	TRBV3-1/TRBV3-2
TGTGCCAGTGGGGGGGAGATTTCACCCCTCCACTTT	CASGGEISPLHF	TRBJ1-6	NA	NA	TRBV19
TGTGCCAGCAGCTTATTAGGACAGGGGGCCGCTGAAGCTTTCTTT	CASSLLGQGAAEAFF	TRBJ1-1	TRBD1	NA	TRBV7-2
TGTGCCAGTAGTAAGGGGCCAGGGCAAGGCACAGATACGCAGTATTTT	CASSKGPGQGTDTQYF	TRBJ2-3	NA	NA	TRBV19
TGCGCCAGCAGCACGGCAAGCGGGGGGCCCGACAATGAGCAGTTCTTC	CASSTASGGPDNEQFF	TRBJ2-1	TRBD2	NA	TRBV5-1
TGTGCCAGCAGTTATACCGCGGGGGCAGAGACCCAGTACTTC	CASSYTAGAETQYF	TRBJ2-5	NA	NA	TRBV6-2/TRBV6-3
TGCAGTGCTAGACCGGGAACCGGCTACACCTTC	CSARPGTGYTF	TRBJ1-2	NA	NA	TRBV20-1
TGTGCCAGCAGGGCGAGGCTAGCGGTGCCAAACAATGAGCAGTTCTTC	CASRARLAVPNNEQFF	TRBJ2-1	TRBD2	NA	TRBV6-4
TGCGCCAGCAGCGTGGGACAGATCCAAGAGACCCAGTACTTC	CASSVGQIQETQYF	TRBJ2-5	TRBD1	NA	TRBV5-1
TGTGCCAGTAGCGGGGACAGGGCTAACTATGGCTACACCTTC	CASSGDRANYGYTF	TRBJ1-2	TRBD1	NA	TRBV19
TGCGCCAGCAGCTCCGGGGGTGGTGCTGGGGCCAACGTCCTGACTTTC	CASSSGGGAGANVLTF	TRBJ2-6	NA	few	TRBV5-1
TGTGCCAGCAGTTTATCGGGGGTAGCGGGGATCTACGAGCAGTACTTC	CASSLSGVAGIYEQYF	TRBJ2-7	TRBD2	NA	TRBV28
TGTGCCAGTAGTACACAGGGGCCCACAAGCCAGCCCCAGCATTTT	CASSTQGPTSQPQHF	TRBJ1-5	TRBD1	NA	TRBV19
TGTGCCAGCAGCTTAGCCCTCTCTGGAAACACCATATATTTT	CASSLALSGNTIYF	TRBJ1-3	NA	once	TRBV7-9
TGTGCCAGCAGTAACCTGGACACCAAAGCTTTCTTT	CASSNLDTKAFF	TRBJ1-1	NA	NA	TRBV28
TGTGCCAGCAGCTTAGCGGGGGACAGGGACGAGCAGTACTTC	CASSLAGDRDEQYF	TRBJ2-7	TRBD1	NA	TRBV7-2
TGTGCCAGCAGCACTCAGGAGAACACTGAAGCTTTCTTT	CASSTQENTEAFF	TRBJ1-1	NA	NA	TRBV11-2
TGTGCCAGCAGAGGGGCTATGAACACTGAAGCTTTCTTT	CASRGAMNTEAFF	TRBJ1-1	NA	NA	TRBV6-5
TGTGCCAGCAGTTCTTACTCTCCACAGGGGGCTAACATTCAGTACTTC	CASSSYSPQGANIQYF	TRBJ2-4	TRBD1	NA	TRBV6-6
TGTGCCAGCAGCTCTCGACTAGCGGGGAGCACAGATACGCAGTATTTT	CASSSRLAGSTDTQYF	TRBJ2-3	TRBD2	NA	TRBV9
TGTGCCAGCAGTACAACCTCGGGACAGGGCACCTATGGCTACACCTTC	CASSTTSGQGTYGYTF	TRBJ1-2	TRBD1	NA	TRBV6-2/TRBV6-3